The source of this TCR beta chain is a study of cytomegalovirus exposure and HLA in healthy donors. General study findings and limits: There were reportedly fewer N-insertions in an Asian-associated ancestry cluster than the roughly 700-donor mean, in a later analysis.

The junction had 7 bases not matched to a gene; V was cut back by 5 bases and J by 4 bases. The CDR3 contains 15 residues. Germline CDR1 is SGHAT and CDR2 is FQNNGV. Notes on this clone: Its antigen is as yet unknown.

A multiplex PCR was run with 60 Vbeta primers and 13 Jbeta primers. Repertoires were generated with immunoSEQ multiplex PCR, while TCRdb's copy carries only in-frame clones and drops some. This table has 160,000 or so clones, 81% appearing once. Sequenced: PBMCs. J is TRBJ2-3 and V is TRBV11-2; 9 bases align to TRBD1. The sequence came from a woman under 30 in good health and CMV-seropositive. The CDR3 DNA is TGTGCCAGCAGCCCCGGACAGGGGACGTCAGATACGCAGTATTTT. Translation: CASSPGQGTSDTQYF. Combining the CDR3 with reference TRBV11-2 and TRBJ2-3 gives the whole variable domain EAGVAQSPRYKIIEKRQSVAFWCNPISGHATLYWYQQILGQGPKLLIQFQNNGVVDDSQLPKDRFSAERLKGVDSTLKIQPAKLEDSAVYLCASSPGQGTSDTQYFGPGTRLTVL.